This note documents a single TCR beta chain sequence. This entry is derived from a study of blood T cell repertoires in COVID-19. About the research overall: There were acute and convalescent COVID-19 samples, and they came from the United States, Italy and Spain.

The germline gives CDR1 SGHDN, CDR2 FVKESK. The CDR3 loop spans 13 amino acids. V was shortened by 3 bases and J by 2 bases, with 8 bases between the two germline ends. Method: immunoSEQ multiplex PCR; TCRdb's copy keeps in-frame clones and lacks some. Of approximately 670,000 clones in the sample, 90% are singletons; the top ten hold around 0.3%. The V call is TRBV14, the J call TRBJ2-7; unclear D gene. This TCR derives from a woman in her late teens or twenties with acute or convalescent COVID-19. Sequencing was done on a sample of peripheral blood. CDR3 nucleotide sequence: TGTGCCAGCAGCCACCTCCAGACCTACGAGCAGTACTTC. It yields the protein CASSHLQTYEQYF.